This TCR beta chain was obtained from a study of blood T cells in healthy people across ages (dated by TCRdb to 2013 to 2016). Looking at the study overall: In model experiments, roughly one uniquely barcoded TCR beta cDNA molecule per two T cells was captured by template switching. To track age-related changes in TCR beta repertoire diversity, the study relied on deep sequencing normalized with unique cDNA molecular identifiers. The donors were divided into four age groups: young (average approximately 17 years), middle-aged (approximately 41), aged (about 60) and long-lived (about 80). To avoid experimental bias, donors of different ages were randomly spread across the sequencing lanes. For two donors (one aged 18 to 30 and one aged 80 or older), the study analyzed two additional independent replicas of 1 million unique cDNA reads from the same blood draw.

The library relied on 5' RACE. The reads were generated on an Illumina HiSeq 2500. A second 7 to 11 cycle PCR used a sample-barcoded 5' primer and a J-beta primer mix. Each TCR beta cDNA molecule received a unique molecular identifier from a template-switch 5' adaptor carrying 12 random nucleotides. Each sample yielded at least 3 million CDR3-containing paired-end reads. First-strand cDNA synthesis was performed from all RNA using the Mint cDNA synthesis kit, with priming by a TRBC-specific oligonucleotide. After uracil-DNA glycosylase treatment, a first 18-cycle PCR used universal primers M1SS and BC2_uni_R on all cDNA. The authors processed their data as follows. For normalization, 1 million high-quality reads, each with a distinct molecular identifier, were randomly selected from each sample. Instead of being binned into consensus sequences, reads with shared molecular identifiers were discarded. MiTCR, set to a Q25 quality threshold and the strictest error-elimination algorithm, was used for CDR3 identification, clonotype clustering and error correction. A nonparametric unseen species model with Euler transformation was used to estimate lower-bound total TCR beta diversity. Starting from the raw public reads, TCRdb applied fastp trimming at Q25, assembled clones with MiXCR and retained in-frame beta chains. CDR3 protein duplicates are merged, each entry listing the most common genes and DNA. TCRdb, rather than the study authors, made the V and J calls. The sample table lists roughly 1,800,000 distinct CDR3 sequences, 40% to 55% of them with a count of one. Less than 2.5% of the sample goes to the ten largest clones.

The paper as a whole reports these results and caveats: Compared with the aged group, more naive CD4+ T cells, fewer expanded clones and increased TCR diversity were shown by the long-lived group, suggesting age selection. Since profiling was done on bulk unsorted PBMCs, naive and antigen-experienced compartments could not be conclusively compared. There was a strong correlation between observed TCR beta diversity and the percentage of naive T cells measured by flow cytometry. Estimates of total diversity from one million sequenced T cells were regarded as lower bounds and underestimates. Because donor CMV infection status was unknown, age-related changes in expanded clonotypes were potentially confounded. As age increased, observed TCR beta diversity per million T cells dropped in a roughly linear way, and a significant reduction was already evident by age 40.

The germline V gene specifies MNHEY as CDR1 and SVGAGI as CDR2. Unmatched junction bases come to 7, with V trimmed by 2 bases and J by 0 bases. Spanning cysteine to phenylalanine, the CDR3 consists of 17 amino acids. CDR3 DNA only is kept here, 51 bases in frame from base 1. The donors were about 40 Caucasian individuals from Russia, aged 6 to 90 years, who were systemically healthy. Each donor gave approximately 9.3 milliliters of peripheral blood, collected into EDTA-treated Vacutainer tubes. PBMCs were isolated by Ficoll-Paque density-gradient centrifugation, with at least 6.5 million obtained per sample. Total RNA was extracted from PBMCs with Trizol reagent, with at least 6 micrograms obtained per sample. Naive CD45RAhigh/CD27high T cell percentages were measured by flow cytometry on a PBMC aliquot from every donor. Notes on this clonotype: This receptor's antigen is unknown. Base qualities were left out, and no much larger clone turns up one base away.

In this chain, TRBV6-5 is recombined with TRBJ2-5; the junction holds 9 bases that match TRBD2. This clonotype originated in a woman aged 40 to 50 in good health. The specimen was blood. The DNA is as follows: TGTGCCAGCAGTTACGTCCTAGCGGGACCCAACCAAGAGACCCAGTACTTC. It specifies CASSYVLAGPNQETQYF.